One and the same sample provided the 8 T cell receptor beta chains below, sequenced in a study of OX40 agonist ivuxolimab in advanced cancers. Assay: immunoSEQ multiplex PCR; the TCRdb copy retains only in-frame clones and omits some. The sample consists of roughly 49,000 clones, roughly 85% of them appearing once. The sample consisted of CD4+ or CD8+ T cells sorted from blood, taken in a trial of the OX40 agonist ivuxolimab. Receptor source: an adult with an advanced solid tumor such as melanoma, head and neck, liver or kidney cancer.

This chain joins TRBV13 and TRBJ2-1; weak D call: TRBD1 (5 bases). Per germline, CDR1 PRHDT and CDR2 FYEKMQ (reference sequence). The CDR3 has 15 amino acids. Trimming cost V 3 bases and J 3 bases, with 12 bases left between them. CDR3 region: CASSFYRNFYNEQFF. The CDR3, as DNA: TGTGCCAGCAGCTTTTACAGGAACTTCTACAATGAGCAGTTCTTC. The full variable domain, completed using reference TRBV13 and TRBJ2-1, is AAGVIQSPRHLIKEKRETATLKCYPIPRHDTVYWYQQGPGQDPQFLISFYEKMQSDKGSIPDRFSAQQFSDYHSELNMSSLELGDSALYFCASSFYRNFYNEQFFGPGTRLTVL.

The chain is built from TRBV2 and TRBJ2-3; 7 positions agree with TRBD2. CDR3 size: 19 residues. CDR1 and CDR2 from the germline V gene are SNHLY and FYNNEI. J lost 0 bases, V lost 6 bases, and 18 bases had no gene match. For the CDR3, the DNA is TGTGCCAGCAGCTATAGTGGGAGCGGGATAACAACTAGCACAGATACGCAGTATTTT. Residues: CASSYSGSGITTSTDTQYF.

This clone has just a few counts. The V gene is TRBV30, the J gene TRBJ1-2; the D is unclear. The CDR3 totals 13 residues. Trimming cost V 0 bases and J 0 bases, with 5 bases left between them. Germline V gene data show CDR1 as GTSNPN and CDR2 as SVGIG (reference sequence). As DNA, the CDR3 is TGTGCCTGGAGTGTTGAGGCTAACTATGGCTACACCTTC. It encodes CAWSVEANYGYTF.

This chain links TRBV5-4 with TRBJ2-7, with TRBD1 matching over 7 bases. The CDR3 is 13 residues long. Germline assignment: CDR1 SGHNT and CDR2 YYREEE (reference sequence). Trimming removed 2 bases from V and 6 bases from J; junction bases left unmatched: 5. In DNA, the CDR3 is TGTGCCAGCAGCTTTAAGGGGGCTGGCGAGCAGTACTTC. This gives the protein CASSFKGAGEQYF.

This chain connects TRBV5-1 to TRBJ2-3, with 9 bases matching TRBD1. Germline-derived CDR1 and CDR2 are SGHRS and YFSETQ. Trimming at V came to 3 bases and at J to 5 bases, leaving 7 bases not matched to a gene. The CDR3 is 15 residues long. The CDR3 DNA is TGCGCCAGCAGCTGGACAGGGGAGGGGCAAGATACGCAGTATTTT. It translates to CASSWTGEGQDTQYF.

This clone counts as medium-sized (0.01 to 0.1%). The chain combines TRBV27 with TRBJ1-6; D is unclear. This CDR3 comprises 14 residues. The V end was cut by 7 bases, the J end by 5 bases, with 12 bases between. The germline V gene encodes CDR1 MNHEY and CDR2 SMNVEV (reference sequence). The DNA for the CDR3 is TGTGCCAGCACCCCCACCGGAAATAATTCACCCCTCCACTTT. This codes for CASTPTGNNSPLHF.

This rearrangement joins TRBV19 to TRBJ1-1; D unresolved. The CDR3 runs to 16 residues. V shed 2 bases and J shed 6 bases, with 19 bases lying between them. In germline, CDR1 is LNHDA, CDR2 SQIVND (reference sequence). The CDR3 reads CASSIKATAGRAEAFF. The CDR3 DNA sequence: TGTGCCAGTAGTATAAAGGCAACAGCGGGTAGAGCTGAAGCTTTCTTT.

This chain uses TRBV10-3 with TRBJ1-2; D is unresolved. CDR1 is ENHRY, CDR2 SYGVKD, per germline. This CDR3 has 15 amino acids. The V end lost 2 bases, the J end lost 0 bases, and 10 bases lay between the germline ends. The CDR3 reads CAISEDQSPNYGYTF. CDR3 bases: TGTGCCATCAGTGAGGATCAGAGCCCTAACTATGGCTACACCTTC.